These T cell receptor beta chains were read from a single sample in a study of cytomegalovirus exposure and HLA in healthy donors. The assay was immunoSEQ multiplex PCR, and TCRdb's table has in-frame clones only and misses some. This table holds roughly 79,000 clones, about 74% found once. The sequenced sample consisted of PBMCs. Receptors originate from a woman aged 45 to 65 in good health and CMV-seropositive. CDR3s include the opening cysteine and the closing phenylalanine or tryptophan. Fields, in order: V gene, clone size, CDR3 length, CDR3 protein. A clone size is listed for some rows: how often the clone was seen (once, few, many), or a class if it is expanded.

TRBV29-1 | few | 14 | CSVLDRVRSYEQYF
TRBV30 | - | 13 | CAWRQGSNTEAFF
TRBV11-2 | - | 13 | CASSQPTGYGYTF
TRBV15 | - | 13 | CATSSPRVREQYF
TRBV15 | once | 18 | CATSPRGNRDRANYGYTF
TRBV4-1 | - | 14 | CASSQGTGALGYTF
TRBV6-5 | - | 13 | CASGDGVGTEAFF
TRBV28 | - | 14 | CASKRTSYTGELFF
TRBV6-5 | - | 14 | CASSEGGGNQPQHF
TRBV10-2 | few | 18 | CASRDLAGGPLGTDTQYF
TRBV5-4 | - | 13 | CASSLVSRDTQYF
TRBV29-1 | - | 11 | CSVQNGNTIYF
TRBV7-6 | - | 14 | CASSLEGSNQPQHF
TRBV5-4 | - | 15 | CASSPMTRAGETQYF
TRBV2 | - | 15 | CASSEGDRDLYGYTF
TRBV5-1 | - | 14 | CASSLIGGEETQYF
TRBV6-5 | - | 15 | CASSSPGQGVYEQYF
TRBV2 | - | 14 | CASSPGQVNTEAFF
TRBV10-3 | - | 15 | CAISEAGQLNTEAFF
TRBV13 | - | 15 | CASSPRGRDYTEAFF
TRBV6-1 | - | 14 | CASSDTGGPYEQYF
TRBV7-9 | - | 18 | CASRPRLSSSGTYNEQFF
TRBV6-6 | few | 14 | CAIGRGLASYEQYF
TRBV11-3 | - | 14 | CASSLVGTTYGYTF
TRBV28 | - | 16 | CASIPSGRESTGELFF
TRBV10-3 | few | 14 | CAISERTPQETQYF
TRBV10-1 | - | 16 | CASSGGGSGPQETQYF
TRBV28 | - | 16 | CASSSLQSGKRYEQYF
TRBV27 | once | 13 | CASSSWDNYEQYF
TRBV4-1 | - | 14 | CASSQGEHQETQYF
TRBV7-6 | - | 12 | CASSLGGVEQYF
TRBV6-4 | - | 14 | CASSPQLARDIQYF
TRBV10-2 | once | 15 | CASSEMGQGTGELFF
TRBV28 | - | 15 | CASSFMSGNTGELFF
TRBV5-1 | once | 16 | CASSLAIGQGNTEAFF
TRBV5-4 | - | 19 | CASSPEPRGNREGNYGYTF
TRBV30 | few | 13 | CAWRRTGSYGYTF
TRBV30 | - | 13 | CAWSVGQSYGYTF
TRBV19 | - | 15 | CASSPWDRDNQPQHF
TRBV9 | - | 17 | CASSVVSGDGGRNEQFF
TRBV28 | once | 12 | CASSPGYYGYTF
TRBV18 | - | 12 | CASSFAGDEQFF
TRBV19 | once | 14 | CATLGTSGRVELFF
TRBV7-6 | few | 15 | CASSLDGTGDTEAFF
TRBV30 | once | 14 | CAWRRGQRTGELFF
TRBV9 | - | 13 | CASSRDSGNTIYF
TRBV28 | - | 14 | CASRGLAGKNEQYF
TRBV5-6 | - | 16 | CASSRLTSGKYNEQFF
TRBV6-6 | - | 16 | CASSFVGILRPPEQYF
TRBV7-2 | - | 14 | CASTLGAGPDGYTF
TRBV7-2 | - | 17 | CASSSALLTSGGNEQFF
TRBV19 | many | 16 | CASSIGSSGRYNEQFF
TRBV27 | - | 13 | CASSLLRGTEAFF
TRBV30 | - | 15 | CAWSVPRQGQETQYF
TRBV5-1 | - | 13 | CASSRDNTDTQYF
TRBV5-1 | - | 14 | CASSLVQGSTEAFF
TRBV11-2 | - | 16 | CASSWDRGSSYNEQFF
TRBV4-2 | - | 16 | CASSQEAGIAKNIQYF
TRBV6-4 | few | 15 | CASSDSGSSYNEQFF